This is a list of T cell receptor beta chains from one sample in a study of blood T cell repertoires in COVID-19. Generated by immunoSEQ multiplex PCR, the TCRdb table keeps only in-frame clones and is missing some. Here the sample spans some 150,000 clones, about four fifths being singletons. Sequenced: peripheral blood. The receptors here all came from a human donor in a cohort sampled during active COVID-19. Both conserved end residues are part of each CDR3. A D gene is named only where the DNA matches it firmly. Expanded clones get a size class; other rows say once, few or many, or leave the size out.

>TRBV7-9|.|TRBJ1-6|.
CASSLGAGYDSPLHF
TGTGCCAGCAGCTTAGGGGCAGGGTATGACTCACCCCTCCACTTT
>TRBV20-1|.|TRBJ1-2|.
CSASHGGRDGYTF
TGCAGTGCTAGTCATGGAGGGCGCGATGGCTACACCTTC
>TRBV10-3|.|TRBJ2-2|TRBD2
CAIAGSRASGKTNTGELFF
TGTGCCATCGCGGGCTCGCGGGCTAGCGGGAAAACGAACACCGGGGAGCTGTTTTTT
>TRBV18|.|TRBJ1-2|TRBD1
CASSPLTGGADGYTF
TGTGCCAGCTCACCACTTACAGGGGGCGCAGATGGCTACACCTTC
>TRBV7-9|few|TRBJ1-1|.
CASSLDLTGEAFF
TGTGCCAGCAGCTTAGATTTGACGGGTGAAGCTTTCTTT
>TRBV18|.|TRBJ2-5|.
CASSSGQQETQYF
TGTGCCAGCTCAAGCGGACAGCAAGAGACCCAGTACTTC
>TRBV9|.|TRBJ2-1|TRBD2
CASSVAGGTERSNEQFF
TGTGCCAGCAGCGTAGCCGGGGGGACCGAAAGGTCCAATGAGCAGTTCTTC
>TRBV20-1|few|TRBJ2-7|TRBD2
CSASASAGPYEQYF
TGCAGTGCTAGTGCGTCAGCGGGACCCTACGAGCAGTACTTC
>TRBV7-9|once|TRBJ1-1|.
CASSFGRPRTVEAFF
TGTGCCAGCAGCTTCGGCAGGCCTCGTACGGTGGAAGCTTTCTTT
>TRBV4-2|once|TRBJ1-2|.
CASSQAGGVGYGYTF
TGTGCCAGCAGCCAAGCGGGGGGCGTGGGCTATGGCTACACCTTC
>TRBV15|.|TRBJ1-2|.
CATSRAGGNGYTF
TGTGCCACCAGCAGAGCGGGGGGGAATGGCTACACCTTC
>TRBV5-6|few|TRBJ1-4|TRBD1
CASSWGDRRSEKLFF
TGTGCCAGCAGCTGGGGGGACAGGAGGAGTGAAAAACTGTTTTTT
>TRBV18|.|TRBJ1-1|TRBD1
CASSGQGNTEAFF
TGTGCCAGCTCCGGACAGGGTAACACTGAAGCTTTCTTT
>TRBV7-6|once|TRBJ2-3|.
CASSLELVSDTQYF
TGTGCCAGCAGCTTGGAACTAGTTTCAGATACGCAGTATTTT
>TRBV5-1|.|TRBJ2-7|TRBD2
CASSLESSGTYEQYF
TGCGCCAGCAGCTTGGAGTCTAGCGGGACCTACGAGCAGTACTTC
>TRBV6-2/TRBV6-3|few|TRBJ2-1|.
CASSPPRGYNEQFF
TGTGCCAGCAGTCCCCCTCGGGGCTACAATGAGCAGTTCTTC
>TRBV9|.|TRBJ2-5|.
CASSDRALSVGETQYF
TGTGCCAGCAGCGACAGGGCCCTCTCGGTTGGAGAGACCCAGTACTTC
>TRBV19|.|TRBJ2-1|TRBD2
CASSISGTSGYNEQFF
TGTGCCAGTAGTATTTCCGGGACTAGCGGGTACAATGAGCAGTTCTTC
>TRBV7-8|.|TRBJ1-2|.
CASSLRVWAPYGYTF
TGTGCCAGCAGCTTACGAGTCTGGGCCCCCTATGGCTACACCTTC
>TRBV3-1/TRBV3-2|.|TRBJ1-5|.
CASSRTVGQPQHF
TGTGCCAGCAGCCGGACAGTAGGTCAGCCCCAGCATTTT
>TRBV19|.|TRBJ2-6|TRBD2
CASSALAGGFSGANVLTF
TGTGCCAGTAGCGCACTAGCGGGAGGCTTCTCTGGGGCCAACGTCCTGACTTTC
>TRBV2|.|TRBJ2-1|TRBD2
CARGLDDEQFF
TGTGCCAGAGGACTAGACGATGAGCAGTTCTTC
>TRBV5-1|.|TRBJ2-7|TRBD1
CASSRTGLRVREQYF
TGCGCCAGCAGCCGGACAGGGCTGAGGGTCCGCGAGCAGTACTTC
>TRBV5-1|.|TRBJ2-1|.
CASSPLSGPSSYNEQFF
TGCGCCAGCAGCCCACTGAGCGGTCCAAGCTCCTACAATGAGCAGTTCTTC
>TRBV7-2|few|TRBJ2-7|.
CASSSSRGPMYEQYF
TGTGCCAGCAGCTCTTCGCGAGGCCCAATGTACGAGCAGTACTTC
>TRBV18|.|TRBJ2-7|.
CASSPSGTYEQYF
TGTGCCAGCTCACCTTCCGGGACCTACGAGCAGTACTTC
>TRBV7-8|.|TRBJ2-1|.
CASSLTGTFDNEQFF
TGTGCCAGCAGCCTCACCGGGACTTTTGACAATGAGCAGTTCTTC
>TRBV3-1/TRBV3-2|.|TRBJ1-1|.
CASSIVGSGNTEAFF
TGTGCCAGCAGTATCGTCGGCTCGGGGAACACTGAAGCTTTCTTT
>TRBV12-3/TRBV12-4|.|TRBJ2-2|.
CASTPRGTGELFF
TGTGCCAGCACCCCCAGGGGAACCGGGGAGCTGTTTTTT
>TRBV30|.|TRBJ2-7|TRBD2
CAWSGTSGSAYEQYF
TGTGCCTGGAGCGGGACTAGCGGGAGTGCGTACGAGCAGTACTTC
>TRBV6-1|.|TRBJ1-2|.
CASSEGTGTRGYTF
TGTGCCAGCAGTGAAGGGACGGGAACCCGAGGCTACACCTTC
>TRBV28|.|TRBJ2-4|.
CASLSHTVAKNIQYF
TGTGCCAGCCTCTCCCACACCGTAGCCAAAAACATTCAGTACTTC